Listed below are T cell receptor beta chains from one sample, sequenced in a study of T cell repertoires in aging, cancer and after chemotherapy. TCRdb re-called the multiplex PCR reads with MiXCR, one entry per CDR3 protein. The data show a few hundred distinct CDR3 sequences, with less than 35% seen just once and around 53% held by the top ten. Sequencing input: blood. The receptor source for this set is a human donor with a solid tumor. CDR3s include the opening cysteine and the closing phenylalanine or tryptophan. The D gene is left open where the match is weak. Rows may omit the clone size; those that give it use once, few, many or a size class.

D gene,clone size,J gene,V gene,CDR3 protein,CDR3 DNA
.,large,TRBJ2-3,TRBV13,CASSFLGPRDTQYF,TGTGCCAGCAGCTTCCTGGGACCGCGGGATACGCAGTATTTT
TRBD1,few,TRBJ1-6,TRBV15,CATSRASTGNANSPLHF,TGTGCCACCAGCAGAGCTTCGACAGGGAATGCTAATTCACCCCTCCACTTT
TRBD2,large,TRBJ2-2,TRBV12-3/TRBV12-4,CASIKGLAVGELFF,TGTGCCAGCATTAAAGGACTAGCGGTCGGGGAGCTGTTTTTT
.,large,TRBJ1-5,TRBV29-1,CSVRDNFNQPQHF,TGCAGCGTCCGGGACAACTTCAATCAGCCCCAGCATTTT
.,.,TRBJ2-1,TRBV5-1,CASSQPSYNEQFF,TGCGCCAGCAGCCAGCCTTCCTACAATGAGCAGTTCTTC
.,.,TRBJ2-1,TRBV20-1,CSARDPPSSYNEQFF,TGCAGTGCTAGAGATCCCCCGAGCTCCTACAATGAGCAGTTCTTC
.,large,TRBJ2-4,TRBV5-4,CASSLYSGASNIQYF,TGTGCCAGCAGCTTGTATTCGGGAGCGTCGAACATTCAGTACTTC
TRBD1,once,TRBJ2-3,TRBV5-5,CASSQDRGRTDTQYF,TGTGCCAGCAGTCAGGACAGGGGGCGCACAGATACGCAGTATTTT
.,few,TRBJ2-7,TRBV6-5,CASSYSKVAVLYEQYF,TGTGCCAGCAGTTACTCGAAGGTAGCGGTACTCTACGAGCAGTACTTC
.,.,TRBJ1-1,TRBV20-1,CSEANWERDTEAFF,TGCAGTGAGGCAAACTGGGAGCGCGACACTGAAGCTTTCTTT
TRBD2,large,TRBJ2-5,TRBV5-1,CASSLGTSGAFWETQYF,TGCGCCAGCAGCCTAGGGACTAGCGGGGCATTCTGGGAGACCCAGTACTTC
.,large,TRBJ1-5,TRBV30,CAWRGRGLNQPQHF,TGTGCCTGGAGGGGACGGGGATTGAATCAGCCCCAGCATTTT
.,large,TRBJ2-5,TRBV5-4,CASSLERQETQYF,TGTGCCAGCAGCTTGGAACGCCAAGAGACCCAGTACTTC
.,.,TRBJ1-4,TRBV7-9,CASSLFGNEKLFF,TGTGCCAGCAGCTTATTTGGTAATGAAAAACTGTTTTTT
TRBD2,.,TRBJ2-3,TRBV6-4,CASKELAGGTDTQYF,TGTGCCAGCAAAGAACTAGCGGGAGGCACAGATACGCAGTATTTT
.,.,TRBJ1-6,TRBV27,CASSFRNNSPLHF,TGTGCCAGCAGTTTCAGGAATAATTCACCCCTCCACTTT
.,hyperexpanded,TRBJ2-5,TRBV6-2/TRBV6-3,CASSFRRLETQYF,TGTGCCAGCAGTTTTCGACGGCTGGAGACCCAGTACTTC
TRBD1,.,TRBJ2-5,TRBV20-1,CSARARQGRRETQYF,TGCAGTGCTAGAGCCCGACAGGGGCGAAGAGAGACCCAGTACTTC
.,once,TRBJ2-1,TRBV7-6,CASSLLQIASYNGQFF,TGTGCCAGCAGCTTGCTTCAAATAGCGTCGTACAATGGGCAGTTCTTC
.,few,TRBJ1-2,TRBV11-2,CASSPIRRRSYSNYGYTF,TGTGCCAGCAGCCCGATCCGACGGAGGAGTTATTCTAACTATGGCTACACCTTC
.,.,TRBJ2-2,TRBV10-1,CASSGAGTGELFF,TGCGCCAGCAGTGGGGCCGGCACCGGGGAGCTGTTTTTT
.,few,TRBJ2-5,TRBV18,CASSPVVSQETQYF,TGTGCCAGCTCACCAGTAGTATCACAAGAGACCCAGTACTTC
.,.,TRBJ2-2,TRBV11-2,CASSSRQYTGELFF,TGTGCCAGCAGCTCCAGACAGTACACCGGGGAGCTGTTTTTT
TRBD1,.,TRBJ1-2,TRBV4-2,CASSPQGNYGYTF,TGTGCCAGCAGTCCACAGGGGAACTATGGCTACACCTTC
.,few,TRBJ1-2,TRBV14,CASSQGQGLNYGYTF,TGTGCCAGCAGCCAAGGGCAGGGGTTAAACTATGGCTACACCTTC
TRBD2,.,TRBJ2-2,TRBV9,CASSAGLAPNTGELFF,TGTGCCAGCAGCGCTGGACTAGCGCCGAACACCGGGGAGCTGTTTTTT
.,.,TRBJ1-2,TRBV20-1,CSANPLRIGYGYTF,TGCAGTGCTAATCCCCTCCGGATTGGCTATGGCTACACCTTC
.,once,TRBJ2-7,TRBV5-4,CASSGEGQTLYEQYF,TGTGCCAGCAGCGGGGAGGGACAGACCCTCTACGAGCAGTACTTC
.,.,TRBJ1-1,TRBV12-3/TRBV12-4,CASSFLQGGTEAFF,TGTGCCAGCAGTTTTCTACAGGGTGGGACTGAAGCTTTCTTT
.,.,TRBJ2-1,TRBV19,CVSSRGAGHYNEQFF,TGTGTTAGTAGTAGGGGCGCAGGGCACTACAATGAGCAGTTCTTC
.,few,TRBJ2-1,TRBV6-6,CASSDFLAISYNEQFF,TGTGCCAGCAGTGACTTTCTAGCCATCTCCTACAATGAGCAGTTCTTC
TRBD1,few,TRBJ2-5,TRBV5-1,CASSLHGQGQETQYF,TGCGCCAGCAGCTTGCACGGACAGGGACAAGAGACCCAGTACTTC
TRBD1,few,TRBJ2-1,TRBV6-6,CASSYPTGGSNNEQFF,TGTGCCAGCAGTTACCCGACAGGGGGCTCCAACAATGAGCAGTTCTTC
TRBD1,.,TRBJ1-2,TRBV27,CASSLKFWTGGGYTF,TGTGCCAGCAGTTTAAAGTTCTGGACAGGGGGCGGCTACACCTTC
.,large,TRBJ2-2,TRBV13,CASSIRGWTGELFF,TGTGCCAGCAGCATCCGGGGATGGACCGGGGAGCTGTTTTTT
.,.,TRBJ2-1,TRBV7-2,CASSLVGGGLGNEQFF,TGTGCCAGCAGCTTAGTTGGGGGGGGCCTGGGGAATGAGCAGTTCTTC
.,large,TRBJ2-5,TRBV19,CASSIDIQETQYF,TGTGCCAGTAGTATAGATATACAAGAGACCCAGTACTTC
TRBD1,.,TRBJ1-5,TRBV2,CASSAGDRNQPQHF,TGTGCCAGCAGTGCAGGGGACAGAAATCAGCCCCAGCATTTT
.,large,TRBJ1-4,TRBV30,CAWSSRQGRYEKLFF,TGTGCCTGGAGTTCCAGGCAGGGCCGATATGAAAAACTGTTTTTT
TRBD2,.,TRBJ2-1,TRBV5-1,CASSLVRGVYNEQFF,TGCGCCAGCAGCTTGGTGCGGGGGGTTTACAATGAGCAGTTCTTC
TRBD1,large,TRBJ1-1,TRBV29-1,CSVGTGLNTEAFF,TGCAGCGTTGGGACAGGGCTGAACACTGAAGCTTTCTTT
.,.,TRBJ1-5,TRBV12-3/TRBV12-4,CASSSHGQQNQPQHF,TGTGCCAGCAGTTCCCATGGTCAGCAAAATCAGCCCCAGCATTTT
.,.,TRBJ1-1,TRBV5-5,CASSLTDTNTEAFF,TGTGCCAGCAGCTTAACAGATACAAACACTGAAGCTTTCTTT
.,few,TRBJ1-1,TRBV7-2,CASSLDGSKSTEAFF,TGTGCCAGCAGCTTAGATGGCTCAAAGAGTACTGAAGCTTTCTTT
.,.,TRBJ1-4,TRBV7-6,CASSLVSRNSNEKLFF,TGTGCCAGCAGCTTAGTATCAAGGAACTCAAATGAAAAACTGTTTTTT
.,large,TRBJ1-6,TRBV15,CATSRQGYNSPLHF,TGTGCCACCAGCAGACAGGGGTATAATTCACCCCTCCACTTT
.,.,TRBJ1-2,TRBV12-3/TRBV12-4,CASSSYYMEMDGYTF,TGTGCCAGCAGTTCCTATTACATGGAGATGGATGGTTACACCTTC
.,.,TRBJ1-2,TRBV5-1,CASSSLWAGGYTF,TGCGCCAGCAGCTCCCTGTGGGCGGGTGGCTACACCTTC
.,.,TRBJ1-2,TRBV6-6,CADSPDRYGYTF,TGTGCCGACAGCCCGGACCGCTATGGCTACACCTTC
TRBD2,few,TRBJ2-1,TRBV20-1,CSALTSGRATNEQFF,TGCAGTGCTTTGACTAGCGGGAGGGCCACGAATGAGCAGTTCTTC
TRBD1,.,TRBJ1-1,TRBV6-5,CASSYPGQGSEAFF,TGTGCCAGCAGTTACCCGGGACAGGGAAGTGAAGCTTTCTTT
.,large,TRBJ1-5,TRBV6-5,CASSGQQNQPQHF,TGTGCCAGCAGCGGTCAGCAAAATCAGCCCCAGCATTTT
TRBD1,.,TRBJ1-2,TRBV20-1,CSARDVRGPDYGYTF,TGCAGTGCTAGAGATGTGAGGGGGCCCGACTATGGCTACACCTTC
TRBD1,.,TRBJ1-2,TRBV20-1,CSARQGQGNYGYTF,TGCAGTGCTAGGCAGGGACAGGGTAACTATGGCTACACCTTC
TRBD1,few,TRBJ1-2,TRBV20-1,CSARERDRGNYGYTF,TGCAGTGCTAGAGAAAGGGACAGGGGTAACTATGGCTACACCTTC